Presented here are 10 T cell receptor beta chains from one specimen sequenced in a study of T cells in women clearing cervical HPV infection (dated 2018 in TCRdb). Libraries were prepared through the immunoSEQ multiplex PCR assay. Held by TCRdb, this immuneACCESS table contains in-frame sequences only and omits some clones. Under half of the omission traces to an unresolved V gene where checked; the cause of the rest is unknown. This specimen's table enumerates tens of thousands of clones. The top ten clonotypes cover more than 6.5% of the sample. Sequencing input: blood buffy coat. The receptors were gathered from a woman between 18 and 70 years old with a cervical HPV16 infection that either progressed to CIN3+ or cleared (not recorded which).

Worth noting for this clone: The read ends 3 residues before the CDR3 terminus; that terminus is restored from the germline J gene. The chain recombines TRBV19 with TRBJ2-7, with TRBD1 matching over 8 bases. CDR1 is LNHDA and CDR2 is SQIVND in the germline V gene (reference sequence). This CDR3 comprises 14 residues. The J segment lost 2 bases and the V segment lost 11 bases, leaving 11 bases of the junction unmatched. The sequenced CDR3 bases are TGTGCCTCCTCCCCCGGGACAGGAGCCTACGAG. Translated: CASSPGTGAYE. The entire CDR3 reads CASSPGTGAYEQYF.

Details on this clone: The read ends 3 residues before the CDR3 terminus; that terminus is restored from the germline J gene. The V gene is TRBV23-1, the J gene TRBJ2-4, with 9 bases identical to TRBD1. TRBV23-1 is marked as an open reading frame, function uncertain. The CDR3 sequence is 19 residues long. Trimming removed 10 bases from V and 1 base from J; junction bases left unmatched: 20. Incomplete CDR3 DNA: TGCGCCACCCACTCGCCTCTCCGGGACAGGGTAGCGGCCAAAAACATT. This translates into CATHSPLRDRVAAKNI. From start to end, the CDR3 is CATHSPLRDRVAAKNIQYF.

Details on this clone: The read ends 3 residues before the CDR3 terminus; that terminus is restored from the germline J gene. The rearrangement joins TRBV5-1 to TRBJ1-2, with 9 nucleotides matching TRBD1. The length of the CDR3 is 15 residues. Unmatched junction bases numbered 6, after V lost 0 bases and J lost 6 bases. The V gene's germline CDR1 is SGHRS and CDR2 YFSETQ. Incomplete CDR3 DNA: TGCGCCAGCAGCTTGGAAGGGACAGGGCTCAATGGC. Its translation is CASSLEGTGLNG. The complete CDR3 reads CASSLEGTGLNGYTF.

The CDR3 region is CSARGDTLNTEAFF. The sequenced CDR3 bases are TGCAGTGCTAGGGGGGACACCTTGAACACTGAA. The genes are TRBV20-1 and TRBJ1-1; TRBD1 is a possible D gene (6 bases). Read coverage stops 3 residues before the CDR3 terminus; the germline J gene supplies the remainder. The CDR3 contains 14 residues. From germline, CDR1 is DFQATT and CDR2 SNEGSKA (reference sequence). V lost 3 bases to trimming and J lost 0 bases, with 11 bases between them.

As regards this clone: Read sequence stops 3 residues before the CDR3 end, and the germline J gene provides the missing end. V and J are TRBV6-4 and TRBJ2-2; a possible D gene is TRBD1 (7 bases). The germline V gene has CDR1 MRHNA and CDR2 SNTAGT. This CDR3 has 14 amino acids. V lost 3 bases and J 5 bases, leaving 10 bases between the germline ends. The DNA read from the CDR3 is TGTGCCAGCAGTGAGTCAGGGGGGACCGGGGAG. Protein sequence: CASSESGGTGE. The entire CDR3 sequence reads CASSESGGTGELFF.

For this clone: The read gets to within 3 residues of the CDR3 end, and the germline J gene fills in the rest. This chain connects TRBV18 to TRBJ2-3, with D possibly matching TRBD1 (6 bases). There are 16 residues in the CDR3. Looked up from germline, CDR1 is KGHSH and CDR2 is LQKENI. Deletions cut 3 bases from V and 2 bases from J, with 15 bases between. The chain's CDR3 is CASSPIAGDFTDTQYF. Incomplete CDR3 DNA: TGTGCCAGCTCACCCATCGCAGGGGATTTCACAGATACG. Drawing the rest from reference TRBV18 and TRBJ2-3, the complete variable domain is NAGVMQNPRHLVRRRGQEARLRCSPMKGHSHVYWYRQLPEEGLKFMVYLQKENIIDESGMPKERFSAEFPKEGPSILRIQQVVRGDSAAYFCASSPIAGDFTDTQYFGPGTRLTVL.

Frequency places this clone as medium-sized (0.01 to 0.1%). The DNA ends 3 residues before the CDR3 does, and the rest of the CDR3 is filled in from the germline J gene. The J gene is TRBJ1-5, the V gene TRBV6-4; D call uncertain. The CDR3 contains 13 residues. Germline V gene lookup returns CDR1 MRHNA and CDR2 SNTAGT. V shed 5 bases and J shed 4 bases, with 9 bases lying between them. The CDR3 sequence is CASSLTENQPQHF. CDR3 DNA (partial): TGTGCCAGCAGTCTTACAGAAAATCAGCCC.

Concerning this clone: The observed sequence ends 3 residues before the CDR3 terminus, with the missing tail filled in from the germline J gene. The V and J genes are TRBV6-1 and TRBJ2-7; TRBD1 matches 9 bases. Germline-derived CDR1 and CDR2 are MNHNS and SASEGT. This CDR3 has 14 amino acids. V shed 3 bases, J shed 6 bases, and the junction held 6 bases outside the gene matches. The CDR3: CASSDPQGASEQYF. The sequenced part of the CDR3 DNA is TGTGCCAGCAGTGACCCACAGGGGGCTAGCGAG.

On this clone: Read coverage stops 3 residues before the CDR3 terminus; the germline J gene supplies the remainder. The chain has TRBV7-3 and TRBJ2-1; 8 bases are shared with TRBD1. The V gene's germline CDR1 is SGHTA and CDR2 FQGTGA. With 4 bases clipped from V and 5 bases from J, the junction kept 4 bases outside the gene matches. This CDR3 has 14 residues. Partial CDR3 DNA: TGTGCCAGCAGCTCGGACAGGGTAAACAATGAG. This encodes CASSSDRVNNE. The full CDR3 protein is CASSSDRVNNEQFF.

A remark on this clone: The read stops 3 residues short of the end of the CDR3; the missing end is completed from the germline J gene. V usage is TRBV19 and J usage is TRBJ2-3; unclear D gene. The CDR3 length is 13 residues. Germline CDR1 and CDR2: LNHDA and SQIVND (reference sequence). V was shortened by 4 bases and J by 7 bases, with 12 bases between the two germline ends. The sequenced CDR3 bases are TGTGCCAGTAGTACTGGCGGCGGAAATACG. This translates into CASSTGGGNT. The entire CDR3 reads CASSTGGGNTQYF.